This entry describes one T cell receptor (beta chain). The data belong to a study of human T cells and chemical hapten exposure. TCRdb re-called the RACE reads with MiXCR, one entry per CDR3 protein. The data contain about 92,000 distinct CDR3 sequences, 8% to 10% of them singletons. Time point specified: pre-sensitization, week 0. The treatment denotes: therapeutic diphenylcyclopropenone sensitization with weekly scalp DPC. This CDR3 has 14 residues. V was trimmed by 0 bases and J by 6 bases, leaving 12 bases between them. CDR1 and CDR2 from the germline V gene are LGHNA and YNFKEQ. This receptor was identified in a woman between 40 and 55 years old with alopecia areata. Some clones in this sample may be carry-over from other donors' samples. This chain joins TRBV4-2 and TRBJ2-7, with D possibly being TRBD1 (6 bases). Sequencing used whole blood, obtained in connection with sensitization to the hapten diphenylcyclopropenone (DPC). CDR3 region: CASSQDRGYGEQYF. The CDR3 nucleotides are TGTGCCAGCAGCCAAGATAGGGGGTATGGCGAGCAGTACTTC.